This TCR beta chain was sequenced in a study of blood T cell repertoires in COVID-19. At the level of the study: Sites in the United States, Italy and Spain provided acute and convalescent COVID-19 samples. Sample material is recorded as cDNA or gDNA derived from T cells, B-cell-depleted T cells, or PBMCs.

Germline V gives CDR1 ENHRY, CDR2 SYGVKD. V lost 4 bases to trimming and J lost 5 bases, with 11 bases between them. This CDR3 spans 14 amino acids. Methods used by the authors: Amplification of reference gene primers was used by the study to estimate nucleated cell counts. The method was immunoSEQ multiplex PCR; TCRdb's version includes in-frame clones alone and lacks a portion of them. From that table come the V and J calls and clone size; the DNA was used to work out D and trimming. The sample includes more than 95,000 clones, 81% of them seen just once. This clone was seen more than once but under ten times.

This TCR came from a man older than 75 with acute or convalescent COVID-19. The chain combines TRBV10-3 with TRBJ2-2; D might be TRBD2 (6 bases). The sequenced material came from peripheral blood. DNA for the CDR3: TGTGCCATCAGTGCTCTCGGGGGAACCGGGGAGCTGTTTTTT. Amino acid sequence: CAISALGGTGELFF.